Listed below are T cell receptor beta chains from one sample, sequenced in a study of blood T cell repertoires in COVID-19. Data came from immunoSEQ multiplex PCR; TCRdb stores just in-frame clones and leaves some out. This table has 200,000 to 300,000 clones, nearly 95% appearing once. Specimen: peripheral blood. These receptors came from a man under 40 with COVID-19, enrolled during active disease. Each CDR3 is given with its conserved first and last residue. The order of the fields is J gene, V gene, D gene, clone size, CDR3 protein, CDR3 DNA. The D gene is left open where the match is weak. Not all rows give a size; the values are once, few, many and, for expanded clones, a class.

TRBJ1-2 TRBV7-9 - - CASSSWGALYGYTF TGTGCCAGCAGTTCTTGGGGAGCCCTCTATGGCTACACCTTC
TRBJ1-2 TRBV30 - - CAWKRGRQGFDYGYTF TGTGCCTGGAAGAGAGGTCGGCAGGGGTTCGACTATGGCTACACCTTC
TRBJ1-5 TRBV4-1 - - CASSWAREEQPQHF TGCGCCAGCAGCTGGGCGAGGGAGGAGCAGCCCCAGCATTTT
TRBJ1-1 TRBV19 TRBD1 - CASDRGRWENTEAFF TGTGCCAGTGACAGGGGGCGGTGGGAGAACACTGAAGCTTTCTTT
TRBJ1-1 TRBV5-4 - - CASSLEGVRTEAFF TGTGCCAGCAGCTTGGAAGGGGTTAGGACTGAAGCTTTCTTT
TRBJ1-2 TRBV30 - - CAWSRGANYGYTF TGTGCCTGGAGTCGGGGAGCTAACTATGGCTACACCTTC
TRBJ2-5 TRBV9 TRBD1 - CASSARQGLQETQYF TGTGCCAGCAGCGCCCGACAGGGTTTACAAGAGACCCAGTACTTC
TRBJ1-2 TRBV18 - - CASSPYNYGYTF TGTGCCAGCTCACCCTATAACTATGGCTACACCTTC
TRBJ2-7 TRBV10-2 - - CASTSRGSSYEQYF TGCGCCAGCACCTCCAGGGGTAGTTCCTACGAGCAGTACTTC
TRBJ2-7 TRBV4-1 - - CASSRGPQGEQYF TGCGCCAGCAGCCGCGGGCCACAGGGCGAGCAGTACTTC
TRBJ1-3 TRBV11-2 - - CASSSTRNTIYF TGTGCCAGCAGCTCGACACGAAACACCATATATTTT
TRBJ2-1 TRBV18 TRBD1 - CASSPTGGNEQFF TGTGCCAGCTCACCAACAGGGGGCAATGAGCAGTTCTTC
TRBJ2-3 TRBV4-1 TRBD2 - CASSQVGSRGGTDTQYF TGCGCCAGCAGCCAAGTAGGGTCCCGGGGGGGCACAGATACGCAGTATTTT
TRBJ1-2 TRBV6-5 - - CASSYSRQNGYTF TGTGCCAGCAGTTACTCGAGACAGAATGGCTACACCTTC
TRBJ2-5 TRBV15 - - CATSRDGAGLKETQYF TGTGCCACCAGCAGAGATGGGGCGGGACTGAAAGAGACCCAGTACTTC
TRBJ2-2 TRBV3-1/TRBV3-2 - - CASSPGASDTGELFF TGTGCCAGCAGCCCTGGTGCTAGCGACACCGGGGAGCTGTTTTTT
TRBJ1-2 TRBV4-2 TRBD1 - CASSQGDRAVSGYTF TGTGCCAGCAGCCAAGGAGACAGGGCCGTGAGCGGCTACACCTTC
TRBJ2-3 TRBV30 - - CAWRGGTHGTDTQYF TGTGCCTGGAGAGGTGGGACACATGGGACAGATACGCAGTATTTT
TRBJ2-5 TRBV12-5 - once CASGLNGQQETQYF TGTGCTAGTGGTTTGAATGGACAGCAAGAGACCCAGTACTTC
TRBJ2-1 TRBV7-9 - - CASSFYGDSYNEQFF TGTGCCAGCAGCTTTTACGGTGACTCCTACAATGAGCAGTTCTTC
TRBJ1-2 TRBV18 - - CASSPIPGNVYGYTF TGTGCCAGCTCACCGATTCCGGGGAACGTCTATGGCTACACCTTC
TRBJ2-7 TRBV5-1 - - CASSLAVSSYEQYF TGCGCCAGCAGCTTGGCGGTAAGCTCCTACGAGCAGTACTTC
TRBJ2-3 TRBV6-5 - - CASSSSTDTQYF TGTGCCAGCAGCTCGAGCACAGATACGCAGTATTTT
TRBJ2-7 TRBV3-1/TRBV3-2 TRBD2 - CASSQDEWRGTYEQYF TGTGCCAGCAGCCAAGATGAGTGGCGGGGGACCTACGAGCAGTACTTC
TRBJ1-2 TRBV18 TRBD1 - CASSPMTGDGYTF TGTGCCAGCTCACCGATGACAGGGGATGGCTACACCTTC
TRBJ2-7 TRBV29-1 - - CSVVQQGRSYEQYF TGCAGCGTTGTCCAACAGGGGAGGTCCTACGAGCAGTACTTC
TRBJ2-5 TRBV9 TRBD2 - CASSSRAGNFQETQYF TGTGCCAGCAGCTCCCGAGCGGGAAACTTCCAAGAGACCCAGTACTTC
TRBJ2-7 TRBV15 - - CATSRHLGPGQSYEQYF TGTGCCACCAGCAGACACCTGGGGCCCGGACAATCCTACGAGCAGTACTTC
TRBJ2-2 TRBV6-5 - - CASSRGSRAGELFF TGTGCCAGCAGCAGGGGCTCAAGGGCCGGGGAGCTGTTTTTT
TRBJ1-1 TRBV7-9 TRBD1 - CASSPQQGARAEAFF TGTGCCAGCAGCCCTCAACAGGGGGCGCGGGCTGAAGCTTTCTTT
TRBJ1-1 TRBV19 - - CASSRRQADTEAFF TGTGCCAGTAGTCGCCGACAGGCCGACACTGAAGCTTTCTTT
TRBJ1-1 TRBV7-9 TRBD1 - CASSSWGQGGTEAFF TGTGCCAGCAGCTCATGGGGACAGGGAGGCACTGAAGCTTTCTTT
TRBJ1-6 TRBV2 TRBD1 - CASNQGQTNSPLHF TGTGCCAGCAATCAGGGACAGACAAATTCACCCCTCCACTTT
TRBJ1-1 TRBV7-9 - - CASSLQGSTEAFF TGTGCCAGCAGCTTGCAGGGGTCCACTGAAGCTTTCTTT
TRBJ1-2 TRBV19 - - CASSISDYGYTF TGTGCCAGTAGTATCAGCGACTATGGCTACACCTTC
TRBJ1-3 TRBV2 - - CASSEQGSGNTIYF TGTGCCAGCAGTGAACAGGGCTCTGGAAACACCATATATTTT
TRBJ2-7 TRBV3-1/TRBV3-2 TRBD2 - CASSRDYLSYEQYF TGTGCCAGCAGCCGGGACTATCTCTCCTACGAGCAGTACTTC
TRBJ1-4 TRBV4-1 TRBD1 - CASSHNRGEEKLFF TGCGCCAGCAGCCATAACAGGGGGGAAGAAAAACTGTTTTTT
TRBJ1-1 TRBV27 - - CASSLYQGGNTEAFF TGTGCCAGCAGTTTATATCAGGGTGGGAACACTGAAGCTTTCTTT
TRBJ2-1 TRBV7-2 TRBD2 - CASSFGLAGLRGQFF TGTGCCAGCAGCTTTGGACTAGCGGGCCTACGGGGGCAGTTCTTC
TRBJ1-6 TRBV19 TRBD1 - CASHLTGGRSSYNSPLHF TGTGCCAGTCACTTAACAGGGGGCAGAAGCTCCTATAATTCACCCCTCCACTTT
TRBJ1-3 TRBV11-2 TRBD1 - CASSLVTGGTSGNTIYF TGTGCCAGCAGCTTAGTGACAGGGGGAACCTCTGGAAACACCATATATTTT
TRBJ2-2 TRBV2 - - CASTKEGRSTGELFF TGTGCCAGCACCAAAGAGGGTCGCAGCACCGGGGAGCTGTTTTTT
TRBJ1-2 TRBV6-6 TRBD1 - CASSYSTGGYGYTF TGTGCCAGCAGTTACTCGACAGGGGGTTATGGCTACACCTTC
TRBJ2-1 TRBV6-5 TRBD2 - CASSPLSGGAGEQFF TGTGCCAGCAGTCCTCTTAGCGGGGGGGCTGGTGAGCAGTTCTTC
TRBJ2-5 TRBV6-2/TRBV6-3 - - CASSYPRGLQTQYF TGTGCCAGCAGTTACCCGCGGGGGCTGCAGACCCAGTACTTC
TRBJ2-3 TRBV5-1 - - CASSLAKGTSTDTQYF TGCGCCAGCAGCTTGGCCAAAGGGACTAGCACAGATACGCAGTATTTT
TRBJ1-2 TRBV5-1 - few CASSYAAETDGYTF TGCGCCAGCAGCTATGCCGCCGAGACAGATGGCTACACCTTC
TRBJ1-3 TRBV10-1 - once CASSEQGTGNTIYF TGCGCCAGCAGTGAGCAGGGAACTGGAAACACCATATATTTT
TRBJ2-7 TRBV30 - - CAWSTQTHPLVYEQYF TGTGCCTGGAGTACCCAAACCCACCCCCTAGTCTACGAGCAGTACTTC
TRBJ1-5 TRBV5-6 - - CASSQQGQNQPQHF TGTGCCAGCAGCCAACAGGGCCAAAACCAGCCCCAGCATTTT
TRBJ2-1 TRBV28 TRBD1 once CASRPVGTGTNEQFF TGTGCCAGCAGGCCGGTGGGGACAGGTACGAATGAGCAGTTCTTC
TRBJ1-5 TRBV15 TRBD1 few CATSPGQGNQPQHF TGTGCCACCAGCCCCGGACAGGGCAATCAGCCCCAGCATTTT
TRBJ1-1 TRBV19 - few CASSMREMNTEAFF TGTGCCAGTAGTATGAGGGAAATGAACACTGAAGCTTTCTTT